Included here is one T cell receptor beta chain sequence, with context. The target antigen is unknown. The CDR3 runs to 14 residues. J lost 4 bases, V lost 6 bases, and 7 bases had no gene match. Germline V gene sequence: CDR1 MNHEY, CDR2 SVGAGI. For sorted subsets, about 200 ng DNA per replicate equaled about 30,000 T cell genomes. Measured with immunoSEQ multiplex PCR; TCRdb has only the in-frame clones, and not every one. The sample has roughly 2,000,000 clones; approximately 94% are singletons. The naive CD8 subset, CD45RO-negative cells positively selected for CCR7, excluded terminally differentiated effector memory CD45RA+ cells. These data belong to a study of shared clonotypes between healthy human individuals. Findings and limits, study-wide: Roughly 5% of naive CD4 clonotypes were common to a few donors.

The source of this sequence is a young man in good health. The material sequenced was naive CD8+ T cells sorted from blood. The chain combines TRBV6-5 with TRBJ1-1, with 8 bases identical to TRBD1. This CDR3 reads CASRVSGGGTEAFF. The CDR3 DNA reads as TGTGCCAGCAGGGTCTCAGGGGGCGGCACTGAAGCTTTCTTT.